This T cell receptor beta chain was recorded in a study of blood T cell repertoires in COVID-19. In the study overall: Acute-phase and convalescent COVID-19 samples originated in the United States, Italy and Spain. PBMCs, B-cell-depleted T cells, or T cells provided the cDNA or gDNA that made up the material.

The CDR3 loop spans 16 amino acids. In germline, CDR1 is SGHTA, CDR2 FQGNSA. Trimming took 0 bases from V and 6 from J; bases not matched to a gene: 4. Each exposed participant met a COVID-19 case in the 2 weeks preceding study entry. In the original analysis: Scientists estimated how many nucleated cells there were by amplifying reference gene primers. The data were produced by immunoSEQ multiplex PCR, yet TCRdb's version contains in-frame clones alone and is incomplete. The D gene and trimming were derived from the DNA, and the V and J assignments and clone size from that table. The sample lists 350,000 to 450,000 clones, 80% to 95% seen once, with around 0.86% in the top ten.

This rearrangement joins TRBV7-2 to TRBJ1-6, with TRBD1 matching over 8 bases. Sequencing was performed on PBMCs or T cells enriched from blood (not recorded which). The source is a woman in her forties who had been exposed to COVID-19. DNA for the CDR3: TGTGCCAGCAGCTTAGCGCCGGGACAGGCTAATTCACCCCTCCACTTT. Protein sequence: CASSLAPGQANSPLHF. Looking up the rest from reference TRBV7-2 and TRBJ1-6 gives the full variable domain: GAGVSQSPSNKVTEKGKDVELRCDPISGHTALYWYRQSLGQGLEFLIYFQGNSAPDKSGLPSDRFSAERTGGSVSTLTIQRTQQEDSAVYLCASSLAPGQANSPLHFGNGTRLTVT.